This T cell receptor (beta chain) was captured by sequencing in a study of T cells after posttransplantation cyclophosphamide. The study, taken as a whole, reports: Later blood repertoires were often dominated by clones from the donor CD8+ memory compartment. Blood and skin or GI T cell repertoires showed limited TRB overlap.

Per the germline V gene, CDR1 is LNHDA and CDR2 is SQIVND (reference sequence). The CDR3 sequence is 11 residues long. V was trimmed by 9 bases and J by 8 bases, leaving 11 bases between them. This clone was seen just once. Its specificity is unknown. Some clones are missing from TCRdb's copy, which holds only in-frame ones; the method was immunoSEQ multiplex PCR. The table records some 1,900 clones, roughly 94% of them present only once. Source material: CD4+ T cells sorted from bone marrow. This TCR derives from a woman aged 50 to 60 in good health and a related stem cell transplant donor. J is TRBJ2-1 and V is TRBV19, with D perhaps matching TRBD1 (6 bases). The CDR3: CASTGSHEQFF. As DNA, the CDR3 is TGTGCCAGCACAGGGTCCCATGAGCAGTTCTTC.